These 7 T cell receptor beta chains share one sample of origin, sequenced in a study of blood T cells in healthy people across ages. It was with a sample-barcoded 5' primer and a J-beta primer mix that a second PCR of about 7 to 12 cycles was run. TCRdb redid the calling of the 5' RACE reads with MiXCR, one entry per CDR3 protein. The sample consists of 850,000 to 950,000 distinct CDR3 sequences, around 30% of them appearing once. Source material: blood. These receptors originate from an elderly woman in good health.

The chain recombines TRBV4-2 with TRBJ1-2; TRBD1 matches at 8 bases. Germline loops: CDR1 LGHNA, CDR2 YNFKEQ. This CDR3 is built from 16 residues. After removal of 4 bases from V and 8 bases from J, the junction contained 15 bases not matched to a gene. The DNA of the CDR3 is TGTGCCAGCAGCCCAATCGGACAGGGAGGGGGCTACGGCTACACCTTC. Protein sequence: CASSPIGQGGGYGYTF.

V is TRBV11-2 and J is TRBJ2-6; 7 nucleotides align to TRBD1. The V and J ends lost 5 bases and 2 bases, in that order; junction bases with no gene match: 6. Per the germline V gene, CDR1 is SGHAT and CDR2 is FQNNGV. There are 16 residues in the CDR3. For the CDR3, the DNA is TGTGCCAGCAGCCTTGACAGGGTAGCTGGGGCCAACGTCCTGACTTTC. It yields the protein CASSLDRVAGANVLTF.

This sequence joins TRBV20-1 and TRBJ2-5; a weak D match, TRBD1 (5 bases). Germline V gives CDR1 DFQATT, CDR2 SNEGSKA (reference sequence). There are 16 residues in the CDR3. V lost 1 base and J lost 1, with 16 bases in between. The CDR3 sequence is CSARVKGLAVQETQYF. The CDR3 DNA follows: TGCAGTGCTAGAGTAAAGGGGCTCGCGGTCCAAGAGACCCAGTACTTC.

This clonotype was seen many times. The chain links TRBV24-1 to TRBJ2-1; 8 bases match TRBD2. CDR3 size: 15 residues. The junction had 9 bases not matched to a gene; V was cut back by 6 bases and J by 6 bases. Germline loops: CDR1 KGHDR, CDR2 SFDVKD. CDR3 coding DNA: TGTGCCACCAGTTCAAAGGACGCGGGGGGCAATGAGCAGTTCTTC. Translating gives CATSSKDAGGNEQFF.

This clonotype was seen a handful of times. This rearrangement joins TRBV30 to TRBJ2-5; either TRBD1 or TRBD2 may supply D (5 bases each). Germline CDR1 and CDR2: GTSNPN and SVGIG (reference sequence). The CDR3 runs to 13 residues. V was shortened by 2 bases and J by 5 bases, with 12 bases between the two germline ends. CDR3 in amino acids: CAWSRDVAETQYF. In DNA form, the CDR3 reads TGTGCCTGGAGTAGGGACGTTGCCGAGACCCAGTACTTC. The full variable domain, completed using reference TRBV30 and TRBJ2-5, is SQTIHQWPATLVQPVGSPLSLECTVEGTSNPNLYWYRQAAGRGLQLLFYSVGIGQISSEVPQNLSASRPQDRQFILSSKKLLLSDSGFYLCAWSRDVAETQYFGPGTRLLVL.

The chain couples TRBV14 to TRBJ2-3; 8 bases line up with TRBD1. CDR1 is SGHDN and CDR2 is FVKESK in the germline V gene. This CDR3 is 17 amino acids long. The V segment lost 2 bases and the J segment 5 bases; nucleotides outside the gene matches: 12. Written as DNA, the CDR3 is TGTGCCAGCAGCCAACCGTCCTGGGCAGGGGGCCGAGATACGCAGTATTTT. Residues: CASSQPSWAGGRDTQYF.

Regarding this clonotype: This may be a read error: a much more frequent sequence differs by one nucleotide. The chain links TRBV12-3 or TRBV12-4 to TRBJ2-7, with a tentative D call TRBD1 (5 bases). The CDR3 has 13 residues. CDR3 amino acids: CASRLGLKGEQYF. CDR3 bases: TGTGCCAGCAGGTTAGGGTTGAAGGGGGAGCAGTACTTC.